The 18 T cell receptor beta chains reported below all come from one sample, sequenced in a study of PD-L1 blockade in urothelial cancer. Produced via immunoSEQ multiplex PCR; TCRdb's table is partial and in-frame only. The table has 100,000 to 150,000 clones, 86% seen once. The time point denotes: peripheral blood 6 weeks after treatment start. This specimen consisted of PBMCs, obtained around atezolizumab (anti-PD-L1) treatment. Every receptor here comes from a man aged 50 to 60 with urothelial cancer.

The chain combines TRBV28 with TRBJ2-1; 10 nucleotides line up with TRBD2. The length of the CDR3 is 16 residues. Unmatched junction bases numbered 5, after V lost 4 bases and J lost 2 bases. Germline CDR1 is MDHEN and CDR2 is SYDVKM. The CDR3 loop is CASSSASGSAYNEQFF. The CDR3 coding sequence is TGTGCCAGCAGTTCCGCTAGCGGGAGTGCCTACAATGAGCAGTTCTTC.

Here the CDR3 reads CASSPTSGISTDTQYF. For the CDR3, the DNA is TGCGCCAGCAGCCCCACTAGCGGCATTAGCACAGATACGCAGTATTTT. The rearrangement links TRBV4-1 to TRBJ2-3; 8 nucleotides agree with TRBD2. Germline CDR1 reads MGHRA; CDR2 reads YSYEKL. The CDR3 runs to 16 residues. The J segment lost 0 bases and the V segment lost 4 bases, leaving 6 bases of the junction unmatched.

On this clone: At the DNA level, this CDR3 is encoded by other sequences in the same sample as well. The rearrangement uses TRBV5-1 and TRBJ2-7; perhaps TRBD1 as D (5 bases). The germline CDR1 and CDR2 sequences are SGHRS and YFSETQ. The CDR3 is 14 amino acids. V was shortened by 0 bases and J by 1 base, with 8 bases between the two germline ends. The CDR3 DNA is TGCGCCAGCAGCTTGGCCTCAGGGTCCTACGAGCAGTACTTC. Protein sequence: CASSLASGSYEQYF.

V and J are TRBV4-1 and TRBJ2-7, with TRBD2 matching 7 bases. The length of the CDR3 is 15 residues. V gave up 2 bases and J gave up 3 bases; unmatched junction bases: 7. Germline loops: CDR1 MGHRA, CDR2 YSYEKL. Written as DNA, the CDR3 is TGCGCCAGCAGCCAAAGCGTGCGGGAGAACTACGAGCAGTACTTC. Translating it yields CASSQSVRENYEQYF.

This clone was counted a few times. The rearrangement uses TRBV7-2 and TRBJ1-2; perhaps TRBD1 as D (5 bases). V was shortened by 5 bases and J by 8 bases, with 15 bases between the two germline ends. The CDR3 length is 13 residues. Looked up from germline, CDR1 is SGHTA and CDR2 is FQGNSA. The CDR3: CASSRDRVGGYTF. The CDR3 DNA sequence: TGTGCCAGCAGCCGTGACAGAGTAGGCGGCTACACCTTC.

The chain couples TRBV9 to TRBJ2-7; D is perhaps TRBD1 (5 bases). The V end was cut by 2 bases, the J end by 1 base, with 10 bases between. From germline, CDR1 is SGDLS and CDR2 YYNGEE. The length of the CDR3 is 14 residues. DNA of the CDR3: TGTGCCAGCAGCGTTACGACAGATTCCTACGAGCAGTACTTC. Its protein is CASSVTTDSYEQYF.

The rearrangement joins TRBV7-2 to TRBJ2-1; no firm D call. The CDR3 runs to 15 residues. V was pared by 1 base and J by 5 bases, with 12 bases between. Germline assignment: CDR1 SGHTA and CDR2 FQGNSA. The CDR3 loop is CASSLGPQLNNEQFF. CDR3 coding DNA: TGTGCCAGCAGCTTAGGTCCCCAACTGAACAATGAGCAGTTCTTC.

This chain joins TRBV13 and TRBJ2-1, with a possible D match to TRBD2 (5 bases). Germline V gene lookup returns CDR1 PRHDT and CDR2 FYEKMQ (reference sequence). This CDR3 is built from 16 residues. Trimming stripped 4 bases from V and 0 bases from J, with 13 bases between. CDR3 sequence: CASSSSRGNSYNEQFF. DNA for the CDR3: TGTGCCAGCAGCTCCTCTCGGGGTAACTCCTACAATGAGCAGTTCTTC.

The chain couples TRBV7-2 to TRBJ2-2; 8 bases fit TRBD2. This CDR3 contains 17 residues. Germline CDR1 and CDR2: SGHTA and FQGNSA. With V trimmed by 5 bases and J by 4 bases, 12 bases remained unmatched. CDR3 nucleotides: TGTGCCAGCAGCCCTATAGCGGGACTTGTTGCCACCGGGGAGCTGTTTTTT. The encoded protein is CASSPIAGLVATGELFF. The complete variable domain, with remaining parts taken from reference TRBV7-2 and TRBJ2-2, reads GAGVSQSPSNKVTEKGKDVELRCDPISGHTALYWYRQSLGQGLEFLIYFQGNSAPDKSGLPSDRFSAERTGGSVSTLTIQRTQQEDSAVYLCASSPIAGLVATGELFFGEGSRLTVL.

The chain uses TRBV7-9 and TRBJ1-1; the match to TRBD1 covers 7 bases. The CDR3 runs to 13 residues. CDR1 is SEHNR, CDR2 FQNEAQ, per germline (reference sequence). V lost 6 bases to trimming and J lost 5 bases; unmatched junction nucleotides: 6. The CDR3 region is CASRVTGMTEAFF. Here the CDR3 DNA reads TGTGCCAGCAGGGTGACAGGGATGACTGAAGCTTTCTTT.

The chain has TRBV28 and TRBJ2-6; 8 nucleotides line up with TRBD1. Looked up from germline, CDR1 is MDHEN and CDR2 is SYDVKM. Trimming cost V 7 bases and J 1 base; bases outside gene matches: 9. The CDR3 extends over 17 amino acids. CDR3 in DNA: TGTGCCAGCACAATAACCGGACAGGGTTCTGGGGCCAACGTCCTGACTTTC. Translated, it gives CASTITGQGSGANVLTF.

The genes are TRBV18 and TRBJ2-7; 11 bases match TRBD2. This CDR3 comprises 16 residues. Germline V gene lookup returns CDR1 KGHSH and CDR2 LQKENI. The J segment lost 7 bases and the V segment lost 3 bases, leaving 11 bases of the junction unmatched. The CDR3 loop reads CASSPRGSSGRREQYF. As DNA, the CDR3 is TGTGCCAGCTCACCGAGGGGATCTAGCGGGAGGAGGGAGCAGTACTTC. The full variable domain, with the rest looked up from reference TRBV18 and TRBJ2-7, is NAGVMQNPRHLVRRRGQEARLRCSPMKGHSHVYWYRQLPEEGLKFMVYLQKENIIDESGMPKERFSAEFPKEGPSILRIQQVVRGDSAAYFCASSPRGSSGRREQYFGPGTRLTVT.

This clone is a singleton in its sample. The gene calls are TRBV11-3 and TRBJ2-7, with a tentative D call TRBD1 (5 bases). The germline gives CDR1 SGHNT, CDR2 YENEEA. Trimming stripped 2 bases from V and 3 bases from J, with 8 bases between. The CDR3 has 13 residues. Here the CDR3 reads CASSLRQGYEQYF. For the CDR3, the DNA is TGTGCCAGCAGCTTACGCCAGGGCTACGAGCAGTACTTC.

V usage is TRBV18 and J usage is TRBJ2-3; 10 bases map to TRBD2. CDR1 KGHSH and CDR2 LQKENI come from the germline V gene. J was trimmed by 4 bases and V by 2 bases; bases with no gene match: 6. This CDR3 region has 16 residues. The DNA of the CDR3 is TGTGCCAGCTCACCAAGGCGGCTAGCGGGAGCAGATACGCAGTATTTT. Translation: CASSPRRLAGADTQYF.

The chain uses TRBV19 and TRBJ1-6; no clear D gene. Germline lookup yields CDR1 LNHDA and CDR2 SQIVND (reference sequence). This CDR3 spans 13 amino acids. V was cut by 7 bases and J by 8 bases, with 12 bases left in between. CDR3 in amino acids: CASNGLSDSPLHF. In DNA, the CDR3 is TGTGCCAGTAATGGGCTATCGGATTCACCCCTCCACTTT.

This CDR3 is CASSYRGAHEQYF. CDR3 DNA: TGTGCCAGCTCCTATCGGGGGGCGCACGAGCAGTACTTC. This chain uses TRBV28 with TRBJ2-7; D possibly corresponds to TRBD2 (7 bases). CDR3 size: 13 residues. Germline values: CDR1 MDHEN, CDR2 SYDVKM. V was shortened by 8 bases and J by 5 bases, with 16 bases between the two germline ends.

This CDR3 is CASSQEVNSPLNIQYF. The DNA of the CDR3 is TGTGCCAGCAGCCAAGAGGTGAACAGCCCACTAAACATTCAGTACTTC. The J gene is TRBJ2-4, the V gene TRBV4-2, with no clear D. V lost 0 bases and J lost 6, with 15 bases in between. The CDR3 has 16 residues. The germline V gene encodes CDR1 LGHNA and CDR2 YNFKEQ.

The chain couples TRBV27 to TRBJ2-5; TRBD2 matches 16 bases. The CDR3 consists of 17 residues. Germline V gene data show CDR1 as MNHEY and CDR2 as SMNVEV (reference sequence). J gave up 5 bases and V 5 bases, and 8 bases lay outside the gene matches. CDR3 sequence: CASSPGLAGGGTETQYF. The CDR3 DNA follows: TGTGCCAGCAGTCCGGGACTAGCGGGAGGGGGAACGGAGACCCAGTACTTC.